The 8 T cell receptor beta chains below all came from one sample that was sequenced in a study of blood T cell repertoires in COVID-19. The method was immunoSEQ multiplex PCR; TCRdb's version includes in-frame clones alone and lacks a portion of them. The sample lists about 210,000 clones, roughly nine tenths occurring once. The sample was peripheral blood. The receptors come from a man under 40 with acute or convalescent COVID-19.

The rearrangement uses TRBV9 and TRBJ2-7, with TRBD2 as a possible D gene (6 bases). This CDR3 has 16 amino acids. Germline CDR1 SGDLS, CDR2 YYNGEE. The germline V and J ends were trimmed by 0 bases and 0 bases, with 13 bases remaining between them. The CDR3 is CASSVAAQTSSYEQYF. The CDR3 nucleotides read TGTGCCAGCAGCGTAGCGGCACAGACTAGCTCCTACGAGCAGTACTTC. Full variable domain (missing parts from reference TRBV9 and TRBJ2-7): DSGVTQTPKHLITATGQRVTLRCSPRSGDLSVYWYQQSLDQGLQFLIQYYNGEERAKGNILERFSAQQFPDLHSELNLSSLELGDSALYFCASSVAAQTSSYEQYFGPGTRLTVT.

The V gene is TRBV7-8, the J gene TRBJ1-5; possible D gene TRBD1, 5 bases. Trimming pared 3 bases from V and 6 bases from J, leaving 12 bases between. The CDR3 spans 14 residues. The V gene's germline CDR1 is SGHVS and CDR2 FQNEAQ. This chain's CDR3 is CASSFSRQLQPQHF. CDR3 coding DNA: TGTGCCAGCAGCTTCTCGCGACAGCTTCAGCCCCAGCATTTT.

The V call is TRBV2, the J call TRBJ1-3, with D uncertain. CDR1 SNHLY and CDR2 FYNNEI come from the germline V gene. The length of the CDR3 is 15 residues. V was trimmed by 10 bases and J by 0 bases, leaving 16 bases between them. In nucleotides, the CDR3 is TGTGCCAAAGATCACAGAACCCACTCTGGAAACACCATATATTTT. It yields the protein CAKDHRTHSGNTIYF. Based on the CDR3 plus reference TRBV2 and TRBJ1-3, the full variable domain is EPEVTQTPSHQVTQMGQEVILRCVPISNHLYFYWYRQILGQKVEFLVSFYNNEISEKSEIFDDQFSVERPDGSNFTLKIRSTKLEDSAMYFCAKDHRTHSGNTIYFGEGSWLTVV.

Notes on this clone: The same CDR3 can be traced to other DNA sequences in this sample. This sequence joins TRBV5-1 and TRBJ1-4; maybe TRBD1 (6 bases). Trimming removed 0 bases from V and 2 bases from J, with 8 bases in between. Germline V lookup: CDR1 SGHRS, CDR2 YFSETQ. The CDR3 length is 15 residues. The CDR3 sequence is CASSLGRGTNEKLFF. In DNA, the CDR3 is TGCGCCAGCAGCTTGGGCAGGGGCACTAATGAAAAACTGTTTTTT.

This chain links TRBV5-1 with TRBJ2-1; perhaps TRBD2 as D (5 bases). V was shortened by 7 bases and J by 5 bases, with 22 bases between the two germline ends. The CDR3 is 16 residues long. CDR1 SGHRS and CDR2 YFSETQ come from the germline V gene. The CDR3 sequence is CASGSQEGPFDNEQFF. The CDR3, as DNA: TGCGCCAGCGGATCCCAAGAGGGTCCATTCGACAATGAGCAGTTCTTC. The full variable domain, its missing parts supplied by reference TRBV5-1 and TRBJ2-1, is KAGVTQTPRYLIKTRGQQVTLSCSPISGHRSVSWYQQTPGQGLQFLFEYFSETQRNKGNFPGRFSGRQFSNSRSEMNVSTLELGDSALYLCASGSQEGPFDNEQFFGPGTRLTVL.

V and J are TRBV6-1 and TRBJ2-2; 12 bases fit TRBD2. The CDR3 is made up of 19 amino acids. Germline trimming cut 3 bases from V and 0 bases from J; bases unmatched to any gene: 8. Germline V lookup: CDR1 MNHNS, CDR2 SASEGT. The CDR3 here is CASSDLGLAGYANTGELFF. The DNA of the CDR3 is TGTGCCAGCAGTGATCTCGGACTAGCGGGATACGCGAACACCGGGGAGCTGTTTTTT.

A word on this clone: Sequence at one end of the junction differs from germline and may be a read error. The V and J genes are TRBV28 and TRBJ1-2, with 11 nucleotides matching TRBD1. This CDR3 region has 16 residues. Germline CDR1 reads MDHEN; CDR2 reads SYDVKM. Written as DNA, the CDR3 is TGTGCCAGCAGTTTAGGGACAGGGGGTTTTAACTCTGGCTACACCTTC. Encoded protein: CASSLGTGGFNSGYTF.

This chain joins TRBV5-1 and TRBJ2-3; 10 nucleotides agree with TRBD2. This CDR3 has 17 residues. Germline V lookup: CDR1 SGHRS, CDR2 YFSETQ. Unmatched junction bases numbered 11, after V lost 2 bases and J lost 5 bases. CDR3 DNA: TGCGCCAGCAGCTTACTAGCGGGGATTTCACAGCGAGATACGCAGTATTTT. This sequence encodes CASSLLAGISQRDTQYF.